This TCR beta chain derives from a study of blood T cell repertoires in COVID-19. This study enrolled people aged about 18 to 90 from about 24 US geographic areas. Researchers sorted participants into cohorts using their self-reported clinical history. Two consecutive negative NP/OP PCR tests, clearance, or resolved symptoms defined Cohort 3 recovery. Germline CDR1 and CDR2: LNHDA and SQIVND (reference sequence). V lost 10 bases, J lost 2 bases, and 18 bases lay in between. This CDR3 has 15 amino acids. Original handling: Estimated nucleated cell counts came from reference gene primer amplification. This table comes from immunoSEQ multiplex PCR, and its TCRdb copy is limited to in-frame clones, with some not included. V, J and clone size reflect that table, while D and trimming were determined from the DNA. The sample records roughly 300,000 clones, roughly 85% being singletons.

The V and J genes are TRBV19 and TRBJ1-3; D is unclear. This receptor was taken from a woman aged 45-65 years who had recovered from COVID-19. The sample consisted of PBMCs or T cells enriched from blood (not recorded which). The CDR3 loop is CATTFSRAAGNTIYF. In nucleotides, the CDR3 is TGTGCCACCACCTTTTCGAGGGCGGCTGGAAACACCATATATTTT.